The TCR beta chain under discussion was sequenced for a study of vaccination and CD4 T cells after COVID-19. On the study more broadly: Post-COVID draws followed diagnosis by a median around 92 days (range 35 to 161).

This clonotype has just a few counts. Its antigen remains unknown. Germline loops: CDR1 ENHRY, CDR2 SYGVKD. The CDR3 has 13 residues. Between the trimmed V and J ends, which lost 7 bases and 14 bases, there was a span of 18 bases. With the Oncomine TCR Beta short-read assay, DNA from cultured CD4+ T cells was sequenced. Cultured CD4+ T cells were the source of extracted genomic DNA. TCRdb re-called the PCR reads through MiXCR, storing one row per CDR3 protein. The sample shows several thousand distinct CDR3 sequences, about 35% of them seen only once. The treatment denotes: approximately nine-day PBMC culture with coronavirus spike peptide pools or control peptides (ViraFEST assay). Gathered ahead of the COVID-19 pandemic (2011-2018) were the CD4+ T cells of the unexposed donor. In the ViraFEST assay, peptide-pool expansion preceded TCR sequencing of expanded clonotypes. Study-wide results and limits: A comparatively limited set of convalescent patients was examined, with no early post-infection timepoints.

Sequencing was performed on CD4+ T cells from blood, cultured in vitro. The gene calls are TRBV10-3 and TRBJ1-6; tentatively, D is TRBD1 (6 bases). This receptor was taken from a human donor in good health. CDR3 coding DNA: TGTGCCATCACAGGGACACAGCGCGAGGCCCTCCACTTT. Its protein product is CAITGTQREALHF.